The sequence of this TCR beta chain was determined in a study of blood T cell repertoires in COVID-19. Study in general: Samples representing acute and convalescent COVID-19 were sourced from the United States, Italy and Spain. In each case, the material was cDNA or gDNA derived from T cells, B-cell-depleted T cells, or PBMCs.

Per the original data handling: Amplification from reference gene primers served as the basis for estimated nucleated cell counts. Produced via immunoSEQ multiplex PCR; TCRdb's table is partial and in-frame only. V and J calls and clone size are given by that table; D and trimming were obtained from the DNA. The table records around 400,000 clones, roughly nine tenths of them present only once. Participant reports of clinical history set cohort assignment. CDR3 length equals 13 residues. The V end was cut by 6 bases, the J end by 7 bases, with 12 bases between. Sequenced material: PBMCs or T cells enriched from blood (not recorded which). The chain is built from TRBV12-3 or TRBV12-4 and TRBJ1-4; no firm D call. This receptor was taken from a woman aged 25-40 years who had recovered from COVID-19. The CDR3 reads CASRATGGEKLFF. The CDR3 DNA reads TGTGCCAGCAGAGCAACTGGAGGTGAAAAACTGTTTTTT.